Below are 12 T cell receptor beta chains sequenced from a single sample in a study of sequential checkpoint blockade in melanoma. Treatment given: randomized to nivolumab then ipilimumab (arm A) or the reverse (arm B). Here immunoSEQ multiplex PCR was the method, and the copy in TCRdb shows in-frame clones only, minus some. Among approximately 3,700 clones, 22% were seen once, and the ten largest hold around 16%. Sequences were derived from tumor tissue (inferred from file names), sampled from a patient given nivolumab and ipilimumab in sequence. The receptors stem from a human donor with melanoma.

CDR3 DNA: TGTGCCAGCTTGGCAGCTCAAAATTCACCCCTCCACTTT. Its protein product is CASLAAQNSPLHF. This chain uses TRBV6-8 with TRBJ1-6; D not certain. The CDR3 totals 13 residues. CDR1 and CDR2 from the germline V gene are MNHGY and SAAAGT. Trimming shortened V by 8 bases and J by 7 bases, and 12 bases separated the two germline ends.

This clone was picked up a small number of times. J is TRBJ2-7 and V is TRBV11-3; 10 bases are shared with TRBD2. Trimming at V came to 5 bases and at J to 0 bases, leaving 7 bases not matched to a gene. CDR1 and CDR2 (germline): SGHNT, YENEEA. There are 16 residues in the CDR3. This chain's CDR3 is CASSQASGGASYEQYF. The CDR3 coding sequence is TGTGCCAGCAGCCAAGCCAGCGGGGGGGCCTCCTACGAGCAGTACTTC.

This clone appeared a few times. V and J are TRBV18 and TRBJ1-2; 8 nucleotides align to TRBD1. Looked up from germline, CDR1 is KGHSH and CDR2 is LQKENI. The CDR3 contains 14 residues. Trimming took 3 bases from V and 0 from J; bases not matched to a gene: 0. Here the CDR3 reads CASSPGQANYGYTF. The CDR3 bases are TGTGCCAGCTCACCGGGACAGGCTAACTATGGCTACACCTTC.

This rearrangement joins TRBV6-8 to TRBJ2-1, with D possibly matching TRBD2 (5 bases). V was trimmed by 3 bases and J by 6 bases, leaving 12 bases between them. Germline-derived CDR1 and CDR2 are MNHGY and SAAAGT. This CDR3 region has 14 residues. This CDR3 is CASSYFGDSNEQFF. Here the CDR3 DNA reads TGTGCCAGCAGTTATTTCGGGGATTCCAATGAGCAGTTCTTC.

The chain uses TRBV11-3 and TRBJ2-5; 9 positions match TRBD2. V was clipped by 6 bases and J by 3 bases; unmatched bases: 11. Germline CDR1 and CDR2: SGHNT and YENEEA. This CDR3 contains 16 residues. The CDR3 DNA reads TGTGCCAGCAGTCTCAGTGTGACTAGCGGTGAAGAGACCCAGTACTTC. It specifies CASSLSVTSGEETQYF.

This sequence joins TRBV5-1 and TRBJ2-2; D is possibly TRBD1 (5 bases). V lost 0 bases to trimming and J lost 5 bases, with 8 bases between them. The CDR3 has 14 residues. Germline V gene data show CDR1 as SGHRS and CDR2 as YFSETQ. The CDR3 sequence: CASSLGQGTGELFF. The CDR3 bases are TGCGCCAGCAGCTTGGGTCAGGGTACCGGGGAGCTGTTTTTT.

The chain carries TRBV5-1 and TRBJ1-6; unclear D gene. The CDR3 consists of 15 residues. V lost 1 base, J lost 1 base, and 6 bases lay in between. Germline-derived CDR1 and CDR2 are SGHRS and YFSETQ. CDR3 DNA: TGCGCCAGCAGCTTGTCCGGGTCCTATAATTCACCCCTCCACTTT. Translated, it gives CASSLSGSYNSPLHF.

This clone was seen repeatedly, ten times or more. The CDR3 protein is CASSLVTGQAQETQYF. CDR3 nucleotides: TGTGCCAGCAGCTTAGTGACAGGGCAAGCCCAAGAGACCCAGTACTTC. V is TRBV11-3 and J is TRBJ2-5, with 7 bases identical to TRBD1. This CDR3 spans 16 amino acids. V lost 1 base and J lost 1; bases outside the gene matches: 6. From germline, CDR1 is SGHNT and CDR2 YENEEA.

V is TRBV6-8 and J is TRBJ1-1; no clear D gene. Germline V gene sequence: CDR1 MNHGY, CDR2 SAAAGT. This CDR3 is 14 amino acids long. V was trimmed by 4 bases and J by 5 bases, leaving 14 bases between them. The CDR3 here is CASSSLLPGTEAFF. The CDR3 DNA reads as TGTGCCAGCAGTTCGCTACTCCCCGGGACTGAAGCTTTCTTT.

This clone has a count of ten or more. J is TRBJ2-7 and V is TRBV9; 9 bases map to TRBD1. The CDR3 is 17 residues long. With 4 bases clipped from V and 4 bases from J, the junction kept 15 bases outside the gene matches. Germline CDR1 is SGDLS and CDR2 is YYNGEE. CDR3 DNA sequence: TGTGCCAGCAGCCCGGAGGGAACAGGGGGCGCAGAATACGAGCAGTACTTC. This sequence encodes CASSPEGTGGAEYEQYF.

The chain has TRBV15 and TRBJ1-2, with D maybe TRBD1 (5 bases). The germline V gene has CDR1 LNHNV and CDR2 YYDKDF (reference sequence). Trimming took off 3 bases at V and 4 bases at J, with 18 bases between the two ends. The CDR3 is 16 residues long. CDR3 nucleotides: TGTGCCACCAGCAGCGGACATTTAGGAGACCCCTATGGCTACACCTTC. It is translated as CATSSGHLGDPYGYTF.

Only a few counts were recorded for this clone. V and J are TRBV6-8 and TRBJ2-2; TRBD1 matches 8 bases. CDR1 and CDR2 (germline): MNHGY, SAAAGT. The CDR3 has 13 residues. With 9 bases clipped from V and 2 bases from J, the junction kept 2 bases outside the gene matches. This CDR3 is CASDRGNTGELFF. The CDR3 coding sequence is TGTGCCAGTGACAGGGGAAACACCGGGGAGCTGTTTTTT.